What follows describes a single T cell receptor (beta chain). Its antigen is unknown. The CDR3 extends over 16 amino acids. The V gene's germline CDR1 is DFQATT and CDR2 SNEGSKA (reference sequence). V was shortened by 5 bases and J by 0 bases, with 17 bases between the two germline ends. This entry is derived from a study of response to subunit inactivated influenza vaccine. Notes on the study in general: Few additional T cells are recruited per seasonal influenza vaccination, authors suggested.

In TCRdb, the RT-PCR reads were re-called with MiXCR into one record per CDR3 protein. This table holds around 790,000 distinct CDR3 sequences, about 20% found once. J is TRBJ2-1 and V is TRBV20-1, with a tentative D call TRBD2 (6 bases). The TCR originated in a man aged 50 or older who received an inactivated influenza vaccine. The material was PBMCs from blood, obtained about 5 days after vaccination. The chain's CDR3 is CSASPSDLGSYNEQFF. CDR3 DNA sequence: TGCAGTGCTTCACCTAGCGACCTAGGCTCCTACAATGAGCAGTTCTTC.